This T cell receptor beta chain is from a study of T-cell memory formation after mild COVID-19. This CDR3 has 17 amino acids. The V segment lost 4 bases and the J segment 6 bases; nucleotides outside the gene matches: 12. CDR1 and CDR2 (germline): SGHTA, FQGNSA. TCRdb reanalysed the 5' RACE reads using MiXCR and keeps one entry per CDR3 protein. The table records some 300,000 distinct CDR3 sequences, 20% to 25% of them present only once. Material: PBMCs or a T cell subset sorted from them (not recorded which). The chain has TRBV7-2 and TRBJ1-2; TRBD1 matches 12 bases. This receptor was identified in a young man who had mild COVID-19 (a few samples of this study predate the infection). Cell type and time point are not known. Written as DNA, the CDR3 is TGTGCCAGCAGCTCGGGACAGGGGGCCTTAATTAGGAATGGCTACACCTTC. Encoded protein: CASSSGQGALIRNGYTF.